What follows describes a single T cell receptor (beta chain). Its specificity is unknown. This record belongs to a study of T cell responses to AZD1222 COVID-19 vaccine. General study findings and limits: Clonal diversity may have been underestimated in mostly white British donors. Samples come after the peak T cell response, not at day 14. CD4 TCRs associated with vaccination spanned spike, dominating at 160-218 and 743-854.

Some clones are missing from TCRdb's copy, which holds only in-frame ones; the method was immunoSEQ multiplex PCR. The sample shows approximately 60,000 clones, around 85% of them seen only once. This CDR3 has 11 amino acids. CDR1 is SGHDN and CDR2 is FVKESK in the germline V gene. Trimming removed 3 bases at V and 9 bases at J, with 8 bases between. The clonotype originates from an adult in good health. This sequence joins TRBV14 and TRBJ1-2; D gene unclear. The sample consisted of peripheral blood, taken on day 0 of MenACWY control vaccination. CDR3 coding DNA: TGTGCCAGCAGCCAGTTTAACAGCTACACCTTC. Its translation is CASSQFNSYTF.